Shown below are 2 T cell receptor beta chains from a single sample sequenced in a study of blood T cell repertoires in COVID-19. Here immunoSEQ multiplex PCR was the method, and the copy in TCRdb shows in-frame clones only, minus some. This table has 180,000 or so clones, nearly 90% appearing once. The source material was peripheral blood. The receptors originated from a man in his fifties or sixties with acute or convalescent COVID-19.

This clone was counted once. The chain employs TRBV7-3 and TRBJ2-7, with D maybe TRBD2 (5 bases). Germline lookup yields CDR1 SGHTA and CDR2 FQGTGA. V lost 4 bases to trimming and J lost 4 bases, with 11 bases between them. There are 13 residues in the CDR3. The CDR3 sequence is CASSSSTAYEQYV. CDR3 in DNA: TGTGCCAGCAGCTCTAGCACCGCTTACGAGCAGTACGTC.

The chain recombines TRBV28 with TRBJ2-5; D might be TRBD1 (5 bases). The CDR3 consists of 14 residues. Germline CDR1 and CDR2: MDHEN and SYDVKM. V dropped 1 base and J dropped 5 bases, with 11 bases sitting between them. DNA of the CDR3: TGTGCCAGCAGTTTATTGGTAGGGGTGGAGACCCAGTACTTC. The encoded protein is CASSLLVGVETQYF.